This T cell receptor beta chain was recorded in a study of blood T cell repertoires in COVID-19. Study at large: COVID-19 samples, acute and convalescent, were from the United States, Italy and Spain.

About this clone: Relative to the germline gene, one junction end is altered; a read error may explain this.

The germline CDR1 and CDR2 sequences are SSHAT and FNYEAQ (reference sequence). The CDR3 is 16 residues long. Original analysis: From reference gene primer amplification, estimates of nucleated cell counts were derived. The repertoire was sequenced with immunoSEQ multiplex PCR; TCRdb's copy has only in-frame clones and lacks some. V and J calls and clone size come straight from that table; D and trimming were deduced from the DNA. There are about 240,000 clones in the sample; roughly 88% occur only once, and about 12% lies in the top ten. The chain carries TRBV7-7 and TRBJ2-1, with D perhaps matching TRBD2 (6 bases). The TCR originated in a man of 80 years or more with acute or convalescent COVID-19. The sequenced sample was peripheral blood. In nucleotides, the CDR3 is TGTGCTAGCAGTTCCCAAGGAGCGGGCCCGTACAATGAGCAGTTCTTC. This translates into CASSSQGAGPYNEQFF.